Listed below are T cell receptor beta chains from one sample, sequenced in a study of blood T cell repertoires in COVID-19. Sequencing was performed with immunoSEQ multiplex PCR; in TCRdb, only in-frame clones are kept and a portion is missing. The table includes roughly 190,000 clones, more than 70% detected once. Specimen: peripheral blood. The origin of the receptors is a man aged 45-60 years with active or convalescent COVID-19. CDR3s include the opening cysteine and the closing phenylalanine or tryptophan.

j_call	cdr3_length	v_call	cdr3_aa
TRBJ1-5	14	TRBV28	CASSGQGRGQPQHF
TRBJ1-5	16	TRBV10-3	CAISGGTGGSNQPQHF
TRBJ2-3	14	TRBV7-2	CASSLRSSTDTQYF
TRBJ2-3	13	TRBV19	CASSTPGRGGQYF
TRBJ2-7	14	TRBV30	CAWSVAAESYEQYF
TRBJ2-3	12	TRBV5-4	CASSLVSDTQYF
TRBJ1-5	13	TRBV27	CASSFAGHQPQHF
TRBJ1-2	14	TRBV19	CASSPSGLNYGYTF
TRBJ2-1	13	TRBV2	CASSERTSIPRFF
TRBJ1-1	13	TRBV7-2	CASSFTGNTEAFF
TRBJ2-5	19	TRBV6-2/TRBV6-3	CASSYPDGTSGGGQETQYF
TRBJ2-1	16	TRBV3-1/TRBV3-2	CASSQVSRVPHNEQFF
TRBJ1-3	15	TRBV4-1	CASSQDTGSGNTIYF
TRBJ2-3	17	TRBV19	CASSIRPGRELRDTQYF
TRBJ2-3	12	TRBV30	CAWREAGDTQYF
TRBJ1-2	14	TRBV19	CASRPPDRAIGYTF
TRBJ1-3	10	TRBV7-8	CASAGSTIYF
TRBJ2-7	17	TRBV11-2	CASSFRDWDRSSYEQYF
TRBJ2-3	18	TRBV7-8	CASSAPGLAGEGSDTQYF
TRBJ1-2	15	TRBV18	CASSPGTGDLDGYTF
TRBJ1-1	12	TRBV18	CASSSGGTEAFF
TRBJ2-2	17	TRBV3-1/TRBV3-2	CASSQGPGTGYTGELFF
TRBJ2-7	14	TRBV15	CATSSRQGGHEQYF
TRBJ1-2	10	TRBV6-5	CASNSYGYTF
TRBJ1-1	14	TRBV19	CASRIQGDNTEAFF
TRBJ1-6	15	TRBV28	CASSSYRANNSPLHF
TRBJ1-3	14	TRBV7-9	CASSSAGAGDTIYF
TRBJ1-6	16	TRBV27	CASSSRGGAGNSPLHF
TRBJ2-6	16	TRBV28	CASRRTGSAGANVLTF
TRBJ1-2	13	TRBV27	CASRGPGQSGYTF
TRBJ2-1	21	TRBV6-4	CASSDSATWTRAINSYNEQFF
TRBJ1-2	14	TRBV7-9	CASSSLVTLRGYTF
TRBJ1-3	18	TRBV9	CASSASVREGYTRDTIYF
TRBJ1-6	20	TRBV30	CAWSSYRTGATSSYNSPLHF
TRBJ1-3	17	TRBV5-4	CASSLAGRTGTGNTIYF
TRBJ2-2	16	TRBV4-1	CASSQGVQTNTGELFF
TRBJ2-6	18	TRBV27	CASSPPTGGISGANVLTF
TRBJ2-7	15	TRBV10-1	CASSPTSGQPYEQYF
TRBJ2-7	18	TRBV6-6	CASSHEGQGASVSYEQYF
TRBJ2-5	13	TRBV7-9	CASSLGSGETQYF
TRBJ1-1	16	TRBV6-4	CASSDFPFRAGTEAFF
TRBJ2-4	15	TRBV27	CASSTSGQGKNIQYF
TRBJ2-7	15	TRBV6-5	CASSRPGSQIHEQYF